What follows are 26 T cell receptor beta chains derived from one specimen sequenced in a study of blood T cell repertoires in COVID-19. The method was immunoSEQ multiplex PCR; TCRdb's version includes in-frame clones alone and lacks a portion of them. The data show 120,000 or so clones, with around 80% seen just once and around 5.6% held by the top ten. Sequenced sample: peripheral blood. The receptor set was obtained from a man of 80 years or more with active or convalescent COVID-19.

This chain connects TRBV5-1 to TRBJ2-7; D might be TRBD1 (5 bases). This CDR3 contains 13 residues. The V gene lost 6 bases and the J gene lost 3 bases, with 13 bases spanning the gap. Germline CDR1 and CDR2: SGHRS and YFSETQ. The CDR3 region has the DNA TGCGCCAGCATGACGGACAATAACTACGAGCAGTACTTC. Protein: CASMTDNNYEQYF.

This clone appeared a single time. The V call is TRBV7-2, the J call TRBJ1-4, with a possible D match to TRBD1 (5 bases). V lost 8 bases and J lost 5, with 15 bases in between. The germline V gene has CDR1 SGHTA and CDR2 FQGNSA. The CDR3 covers 14 residues. The CDR3 sequence is CASSRGGNNEKLFF. As DNA, the CDR3 is TGTGCCAGCTCGAGGGGAGGGAACAATGAAAAACTGTTTTTT.

This clone was picked up one time. The rearrangement uses TRBV2 and TRBJ1-5; TRBD1 aligns across 10 bases. The CDR3 loop spans 14 amino acids. CDR1 is SNHLY, CDR2 FYNNEI, per germline. V trimming: 8 bases; J trimming: 3 bases; junction bases outside the gene matches: 4. The CDR3 loop reads CASRDRGNNQPQHF. The DNA of the CDR3 is TGTGCCAGCCGGGACAGGGGTAACAATCAGCCCCAGCATTTT.

This clone was seen only once. The J gene is TRBJ2-3, the V gene TRBV19; unclear D gene. Germline-derived CDR1 and CDR2 are LNHDA and SQIVND (reference sequence). Trimming took 10 bases from V and 0 from J, leaving 11 bases between them. The CDR3 runs 13 residues. CDR3 sequence reads: CATGESSTDTQYF. In DNA form, the CDR3 reads TGTGCCACCGGAGAGAGCAGCACAGATACGCAGTATTTT.

The chain employs TRBV15 and TRBJ1-6; weak D call: TRBD1 (5 bases). The germline V and J ends were trimmed by 2 bases and 7 bases, with 6 bases remaining between them. This CDR3 is 13 amino acids long. CDR1 and CDR2 (germline): LNHNV, YYDKDF (reference sequence). CDR3 sequence reads: CATSRTGNSPLHF. The CDR3 DNA reads TGTGCCACCAGCAGAACAGGCAATTCACCCCTCCACTTT.

The gene calls are TRBV2 and TRBJ1-5; D not certain. The CDR3 has 12 residues. The germline gives CDR1 SNHLY, CDR2 FYNNEI. Trimming cost V 6 bases and J 4 bases, with 7 bases left between them. The CDR3 reads CASRLGNQPQHF. CDR3 nucleotides: TGTGCCAGCAGACTAGGAAATCAGCCCCAGCATTTT.

The chain carries TRBV18 and TRBJ2-5; 9 nucleotides agree with TRBD1. Per the germline V gene, CDR1 is KGHSH and CDR2 is LQKENI. The CDR3 loop spans 17 amino acids. The ends lost 0 bases at V and 2 bases at J; junction bases unmatched: 7. CDR3 protein: CASSPPKGQGLQETQYF. DNA for the CDR3: TGTGCCAGCTCACCACCTAAGGGACAGGGACTTCAAGAGACCCAGTACTTC.

The gene calls are TRBV6-4 and TRBJ1-1; 8 bases line up with TRBD1. The CDR3 has 18 amino acids. The junction had 12 bases not matched to a gene; V was cut back by 3 bases and J by 0 bases. Germline lookup yields CDR1 MRHNA and CDR2 SNTAGT. CDR3 bases: TGTGCCAGCAGTGAAACTCCGGGGGCAGGGGGCATGAACACTGAAGCTTTCTTT. Protein sequence: CASSETPGAGGMNTEAFF.

The rearrangement joins TRBV6-6 to TRBJ2-7, with 8 nucleotides matching TRBD2. This CDR3 has 12 amino acids. Germline V lookup: CDR1 MNHNY, CDR2 SVGAGI (reference sequence). With V trimmed by 5 bases and J by 12 bases, 9 bases remained unmatched. The CDR3, as DNA: TGTGCCAGCAGTCAAACGGGAGGGTTATGGTACTTC. Its protein is CASSQTGGLWYF.

The chain employs TRBV9 and TRBJ1-2; 7 bases align to TRBD1. The J segment lost 0 bases and the V segment lost 0 bases, leaving 5 bases of the junction unmatched. CDR1 is SGDLS and CDR2 is YYNGEE in the germline V gene. CDR3 size: 16 residues. Here the CDR3 reads CASSVGGTVANYGYTF. The CDR3 DNA reads TGTGCCAGCAGCGTAGGAGGGACAGTAGCTAACTATGGCTACACCTTC.

This chain links TRBV5-4 with TRBJ2-1; TRBD1 matches at 9 bases. Germline V lookup: CDR1 SGHNT, CDR2 YYREEE (reference sequence). CDR3 length: 15 residues. The trim removed 3 bases at V and 8 bases at J, leaving 9 bases unmatched. For the CDR3, the DNA is TGTGCCAGCAGCTCACCGGGACAGGGCTTAGATGAGCAGTTCTTC. Its translation is CASSSPGQGLDEQFF.

The chain recombines TRBV19 with TRBJ2-3, with a tentative D call TRBD2 (5 bases). The CDR3 is 11 amino acids. The V gene's germline CDR1 is LNHDA and CDR2 SQIVND (reference sequence). CDR3 DNA: TGTGCGACGGGGAACACAGATACGCAGTATTTT. This codes for CATGNTDTQYF. Drawing the rest from reference TRBV19 and TRBJ2-3, the complete variable domain is DGGITQSPKYLFRKEGQNVTLSCEQNLNHDAMYWYRQDPGQGLRLIYYSQIVNDFQKGDIAEGYSVSREKKESFPLTVTSAQKNPTAFYLCATGNTDTQYFGPGTRLTVL.

The rearrangement links TRBV24-1 to TRBJ2-3; 10 nucleotides line up with TRBD2. Germline trimming cut 2 bases from V and 0 bases from J; bases unmatched to any gene: 4. The length of the CDR3 is 17 residues. Germline V gene sequence: CDR1 KGHDR, CDR2 SFDVKD. Here the CDR3 reads CATSDWTSGTSTDTQYF. The CDR3 nucleotides are TGTGCCACCAGTGATTGGACTAGCGGAACTAGCACAGATACGCAGTATTTT.

The chain carries TRBV5-1 and TRBJ2-4, with D uncertain. V was clipped by 0 bases and J by 4 bases, with 5 bases between them. CDR3 length: 13 residues. Per germline, CDR1 SGHRS and CDR2 YFSETQ. The CDR3 region is CASSLAQKNIQYF. The CDR3 region has the DNA TGCGCCAGCAGCTTGGCACAGAAAAACATTCAGTACTTC.

This sequence joins TRBV5-1 and TRBJ1-1; D remains unclear. Per germline, CDR1 SGHRS and CDR2 YFSETQ. There are 14 residues in the CDR3. V was clipped by 0 bases and J by 1 base, with 7 bases between them. The CDR3 protein is CASSLVAGNTEAFF. As DNA, the CDR3 is TGCGCCAGCAGCTTGGTAGCGGGGAACACTGAAGCTTTCTTT.

This chain uses TRBV24-1 with TRBJ2-7, with TRBD1 identical over 8 bases. V shed 12 bases and J 1 base; nucleotides not matched to a gene: 10. The CDR3 sequence is 14 residues long. CDR1 KGHDR and CDR2 SFDVKD come from the germline V gene. The CDR3 bases are TGTGCCTCCGACCGGGACAGGCGTTCCTACGAGCAGTACTTC. This gives the protein CASDRDRRSYEQYF.

The chain combines TRBV5-8 with TRBJ1-4, with unresolved D. The CDR3 contains 13 residues. Germline lookup yields CDR1 SGHTS and CDR2 YDEGEE. Between the trimmed V and J ends, which lost 7 bases and 9 bases, there was a span of 16 bases. CDR3 DNA: TGTGCCAGCGCGGGTCAATGGACTCAAAAACTGTTTTTT. Encoded protein: CASAGQWTQKLFF. The full variable domain, its missing parts supplied by reference TRBV5-8 and TRBJ1-4, is EAGVTQSPTHLIKTRGQQATLRCSPISGHTSVYWYQQALGLGLQFLLWYDEGEERNRGNFPPRFSGRQFPNYSSELNVNALELEDSALYLCASAGQWTQKLFFGSGTQLSVL.

The V gene is TRBV6-5, the J gene TRBJ1-6; tentatively, D is TRBD1 (5 bases). Germline V gene sequence: CDR1 MNHEY, CDR2 SVGAGI. Deletions cut 7 bases from V and 5 bases from J, with 12 bases between. There are 14 residues in the CDR3. The CDR3 nucleotides are TGTGCCAGCAATCCAACAGGAAATAATTCACCCCTCCACTTT. This translates into CASNPTGNNSPLHF.

J is TRBJ2-7 and V is TRBV7-2; TRBD2 matches at 10 bases. With V trimmed by 5 bases and J by 4 bases, 8 bases remained unmatched. The CDR3 covers 15 residues. CDR1 SGHTA and CDR2 FQGNSA come from the germline V gene. The CDR3 nucleotides read TGTGCCAGCAGCCCGAGATGGACTAGCGGTTACGAGCAGTACTTC. It translates to CASSPRWTSGYEQYF.

The J gene is TRBJ2-3, the V gene TRBV5-1; tentative D call: TRBD2 (6 bases). V lost 0 bases, J lost 4 bases, and 18 bases lay in between. Germline CDR1 SGHRS, CDR2 YFSETQ. The CDR3 totals 17 residues. The CDR3 sequence is CASSLGGVSWGADTQYF. For the CDR3, the DNA is TGCGCCAGCAGCTTGGGGGGGGTTAGCTGGGGCGCAGATACGCAGTATTTT.

V gene TRBV7-2 combines with J gene TRBJ1-2; TRBD1 aligns across 8 bases. The CDR3 runs 14 residues. V lost 5 bases, J lost 4 bases, and 6 bases stayed unmatched. Germline CDR1 SGHTA, CDR2 FQGNSA. CDR3 loop: CASSPGGISYGYTF. The CDR3 DNA reads as TGTGCCAGCAGCCCAGGGGGCATTTCCTATGGCTACACCTTC. Looking up the rest from reference TRBV7-2 and TRBJ1-2 gives the full variable domain: GAGVSQSPSNKVTEKGKDVELRCDPISGHTALYWYRQSLGQGLEFLIYFQGNSAPDKSGLPSDRFSAERTGGSVSTLTIQRTQQEDSAVYLCASSPGGISYGYTFGSGTRLTVV.

The chain carries TRBV7-3 and TRBJ1-2, with TRBD1 matching over 9 bases. The junction had 0 bases not matched to a gene; V was cut back by 3 bases and J by 1 base. The CDR3 is 14 amino acids. Per germline, CDR1 SGHTA and CDR2 FQGTGA. CDR3 loop: CASSLGQGNYGYTF. The DNA of the CDR3 is TGTGCCAGCAGCTTGGGACAGGGTAACTATGGCTACACCTTC.

The chain recombines TRBV2 with TRBJ2-5; the D is unclear. Trimming cost V 5 bases and J 4 bases, with 11 bases left between them. Germline CDR1 is SNHLY and CDR2 is FYNNEI. The CDR3 length is 13 residues. CDR3 sequence: CASSPLVGETQYF. DNA of the CDR3: TGTGCCAGCAGTCCTCTAGTGGGAGAGACCCAGTACTTC.

This clone is a singleton in its sample. This rearrangement joins TRBV6-5 to TRBJ2-4; TRBD1 matches 8 bases. Germline assignment: CDR1 MNHEY and CDR2 SVGAGI. The J segment lost 12 bases and the V segment lost 7 bases, leaving 14 bases of the junction unmatched. This CDR3 comprises 14 residues. The DNA for the CDR3 is TGTGCCAGCACCCCTGGGGGGACAGGTGTTCGTCAGTACTTC. Its protein is CASTPGGTGVRQYF.

As regards this clone: Other DNA sequences in the same sample also yield this CDR3. This chain joins TRBV12-3 or TRBV12-4 and TRBJ1-6; 8 positions agree with TRBD1. Trimming removed 5 bases from V and 10 bases from J; junction bases left unmatched: 4. The CDR3 length is 13 residues. The CDR3: CASSGQGNSPLHF. The CDR3 region has the DNA TGTGCCAGCAGTGGACAGGGTAACTCACCCCTCCACTTT.

The rearrangement uses TRBV5-5 and TRBJ2-1; 8 bases align to TRBD2. Germline CDR1 is SGHKS and CDR2 is YYEKEE (reference sequence). The CDR3 length is 16 residues. V lost 4 bases and J lost 4; bases outside the gene matches: 10. CDR3 in amino acids: CASSPGTGGMYNEQFF. For the CDR3, the DNA is TGTGCCAGCAGCCCTGGGACGGGGGGGATGTACAATGAGCAGTTCTTC.